This T cell receptor beta chain stems from a study of cytomegalovirus exposure and HLA in healthy donors. Turning to the study itself: A later analysis reported the 120 validation repertoires used the same platform as the approximately 650 first-cohort repertoires. Study-level findings and limits: Listed as cytomegalovirus-associated were 150 or so TCR beta chains. Specificity for CMV antigens was confirmed in vitro for a few of the CMV-associated chains. It was found in a later analysis that first-cohort TCR clusters tended to co-occur in the approximately 130 validation repertoires.

CDR1 and CDR2 (germline): SGHTA, FQGTGA. This CDR3 comprises 13 residues. The V and J ends lost 2 bases and 1 base respectively, with 5 bases between them. Generated by immunoSEQ multiplex PCR, the TCRdb table keeps only in-frame clones and is missing some. The table has some 170,000 clones, around 92% seen once. With regard to this clone: Its cognate antigen is unknown.

This rearrangement joins TRBV7-3 to TRBJ1-1, with D unresolved. The sequence derives from a woman between 18 and 29 years old in good health and CMV-seropositive. The sample consisted of PBMCs. The CDR3: CASSLEANTEAFF. In DNA, the CDR3 is TGTGCCAGCAGCTTAGAAGCGAACACTGAAGCTTTCTTT.